Presented here are 17 T cell receptor beta chains from one specimen sequenced in a study of shared clonotypes between healthy human individuals. Produced via immunoSEQ multiplex PCR; TCRdb's table is partial and in-frame only. The data show about 1 million clones, under 80% seen once. The sequenced sample was memory CD4+ T cells sorted from blood. Sample subset: CD45RA-negative fraction. These receptors were collected from a man between 18 and 35 years old in good health.

The rearrangement links TRBV4-1 to TRBJ2-7; a possible D gene is TRBD1 (6 bases). V was shortened by 0 bases and J by 7 bases, with 16 bases between the two germline ends. The CDR3 length is 15 residues. Per the germline V gene, CDR1 is MGHRA and CDR2 is YSYEKL. The CDR3 loop reads CASSQDRAGVGEQYF. The CDR3 coding sequence is TGCGCCAGCAGCCAAGATAGGGCAGGGGTGGGGGAGCAGTACTTC.

CDR3 nucleotides: TGTGCCAGCAGCCTTGGGTTGAGCGGCAATGAGCAGTTCTTC. Translation gives CASSLGLSGNEQFF. The chain is built from TRBV27 and TRBJ2-1, with a tentative D call TRBD2 (5 bases). Germline CDR1 is MNHEY and CDR2 is SMNVEV (reference sequence). The CDR3 spans 14 residues. The V end lost 6 bases, the J end lost 6 bases, and 15 bases lay between the germline ends.

The chain is built from TRBV7-9 and TRBJ1-5, with 8 bases aligning to TRBD1. With V trimmed by 8 bases and J by 2 bases, 5 bases remained unmatched. Germline values: CDR1 SEHNR, CDR2 FQNEAQ (reference sequence). The CDR3 is made up of 14 amino acids. The CDR3 DNA reads as TGTGCCAGCGCAGGGGGCGAGGGCAATCAGCCCCAGCATTTT. Its translation is CASAGGEGNQPQHF.

This clone was observed a handful of times. The genes are TRBV10-3 and TRBJ1-5, with D perhaps TRBD1 (5 bases). Looked up from germline, CDR1 is ENHRY and CDR2 is SYGVKD. The CDR3 spans 16 residues. V lost 3 bases and J 1 base, leaving 13 bases between the germline ends. The CDR3 loop reads CAISEADMGSNQPQHF. CDR3 nucleotides: TGTGCCATCAGTGAAGCGGACATGGGGAGCAATCAGCCCCAGCATTTT.

This CDR3 reads CASSVEEGQLYGYTF. CDR3 coding DNA: TGTGCCAGCAGCGTAGAAGAAGGGCAGCTCTATGGCTACACCTTC. J is TRBJ1-2 and V is TRBV9; D is unclear. Trimming removed 0 bases from V and 4 bases from J, with 13 bases in between. This CDR3 has 15 residues. Germline assignment: CDR1 SGDLS and CDR2 YYNGEE.

J is TRBJ2-7 and V is TRBV6-5, with D perhaps matching TRBD2 (5 bases). This CDR3 has 16 amino acids. V dropped 0 bases and J dropped 0 bases, with 12 bases sitting between them. Germline CDR1 and CDR2: MNHEY and SVGAGI. CDR3 sequence: CASSYSRTGISYEQYF. As DNA, the CDR3 is TGTGCCAGCAGTTACTCGAGGACGGGGATCTCCTACGAGCAGTACTTC.

The chain joins TRBV5-1 to TRBJ2-5, with a possible D match to TRBD1 (5 bases). The V gene's germline CDR1 is SGHRS and CDR2 YFSETQ. This CDR3 spans 15 amino acids. V gave up 4 bases and J gave up 0 bases, with 13 bases separating them. CDR3 nucleotides: TGCGCCAGCAGCCCTAACGCAGGGCACCAAGAGACCCAGTACTTC. Translated, it gives CASSPNAGHQETQYF. The full variable domain, rest sourced from reference TRBV5-1 and TRBJ2-5, is KAGVTQTPRYLIKTRGQQVTLSCSPISGHRSVSWYQQTPGQGLQFLFEYFSETQRNKGNFPGRFSGRQFSNSRSEMNVSTLELGDSALYLCASSPNAGHQETQYFGPGTRLLVL.

The V and J genes are TRBV5-6 and TRBJ2-1; TRBD2 aligns across 13 bases. This CDR3 is built from 15 residues. V was pared by 0 bases and J by 8 bases, with 2 bases of the junction left unmatched. CDR1 is SGHDT, CDR2 YYEEEE, per germline. CDR3 in DNA: TGTGCCAGCAGCTTGGGGACTAGCGGGGGCCATGAGCAGTTCTTC. This gives the protein CASSLGTSGGHEQFF.

The chain links TRBV19 to TRBJ2-7, with a tentative D call TRBD2 (5 bases). Germline CDR1 is LNHDA and CDR2 is SQIVND (reference sequence). V was shortened by 1 base and J by 3 bases, with 13 bases between the two germline ends. The length of the CDR3 is 15 residues. CDR3 nucleotide sequence: TGTGCCAGTAGTATAGTAGGCGGGCCGGGCTACGAGCAGTACTTC. It is translated as CASSIVGGPGYEQYF.

The V gene is TRBV5-1, the J gene TRBJ2-3; 10 positions agree with TRBD1. Germline CDR1 and CDR2: SGHRS and YFSETQ. Trimming at V came to 4 bases and at J to 7 bases, leaving 9 bases not matched to a gene. CDR3 length equals 15 residues. CDR3 protein: CASSMTGGASHTQYF. CDR3 sequence (DNA): TGCGCCAGCAGCATGACAGGGGGCGCGTCTCATACGCAGTATTTT.

The CDR3 region is CASSLRSRTQETQYF. DNA for the CDR3: TGTGCCAGCAGCTTAAGGTCGAGGACACAAGAGACCCAGTACTTC. The J gene is TRBJ2-5, the V gene TRBV5-4; D is possibly TRBD1 (5 bases). Germline V gene data show CDR1 as SGHNT and CDR2 as YYREEE (reference sequence). CDR3 length: 15 amino acids. V was shortened by 2 bases and J by 2 bases, with 13 bases between the two germline ends.

This clone has just a few counts. Other DNA sequences of this sample code for an identical CDR3. The J gene is TRBJ2-5, the V gene TRBV5-1; tentative D call: TRBD2 (6 bases). The germline V gene has CDR1 SGHRS and CDR2 YFSETQ. V was pared by 3 bases and J by 5 bases, with 11 bases between. The CDR3 sequence is 13 residues long. The CDR3 loop is CASSSGVGETQYF. CDR3 in DNA: TGCGCCAGCAGCTCGGGGGTCGGGGAGACCCAGTACTTC.

This chain uses TRBV5-5 with TRBJ1-5; no definite D call. CDR3 length: 15 residues. From germline, CDR1 is SGHKS and CDR2 YYEKEE (reference sequence). The ends were cut back, 3 bases at V and 1 base at J, with 11 bases in the middle. This CDR3 is CASSSDPASNQPQHF. The CDR3, as DNA: TGTGCCAGCAGCTCGGACCCCGCGAGCAATCAGCCCCAGCATTTT.

The chain carries TRBV30 and TRBJ2-1; 10 bases line up with TRBD2. This CDR3 contains 14 residues. CDR1 GTSNPN and CDR2 SVGIG come from the germline V gene (reference sequence). CDR3 sequence reads: CGVKGTSAHNEQFF. Written as DNA, the CDR3 is TGTGGGGTCAAGGGGACTAGCGCCCACAATGAGCAGTTCTTC.

This clone was detected only a few times. V usage is TRBV11-3 and J usage is TRBJ2-2; 10 bases are a match to TRBD1. V lost 5 bases, J lost 4 bases, and 7 bases stayed unmatched. Germline CDR1 SGHNT, CDR2 YENEEA. The CDR3 extends over 16 amino acids. In nucleotides, the CDR3 is TGTGCCAGCAGCCCTCGGACAGGGGGTAGCACCGGGGAGCTGTTTTTT. Translation: CASSPRTGGSTGELFF.

The sample holds one count of this clone. This chain uses TRBV19 with TRBJ2-6; TRBD2 agrees at 9 bases. The trim removed 0 bases at V and 0 bases at J, leaving 3 bases unmatched. CDR1 is LNHDA, CDR2 SQIVND, per germline (reference sequence). The CDR3 covers 18 residues. CDR3: CASSIDILAGSGANVLTF. The DNA for the CDR3 is TGTGCCAGTAGTATAGATATACTAGCGGGCTCTGGGGCCAACGTCCTGACTTTC.

The genes are TRBV9 and TRBJ1-1; D might be TRBD1 (6 bases). The CDR3 runs 15 residues. The germline gives CDR1 SGDLS, CDR2 YYNGEE. V lost 2 bases and J 0 bases, leaving 11 bases between the germline ends. The DNA for the CDR3 is TGTGCCAGCAGCGTCGGACAGACCTTGAACACTGAAGCTTTCTTT. Translating gives CASSVGQTLNTEAFF. The full variable domain, rest sourced from reference TRBV9 and TRBJ1-1, is DSGVTQTPKHLITATGQRVTLRCSPRSGDLSVYWYQQSLDQGLQFLIQYYNGEERAKGNILERFSAQQFPDLHSELNLSSLELGDSALYFCASSVGQTLNTEAFFGQGTRLTVV.